Shown below are 12 T cell receptor beta chains from a single sample sequenced in a study of T cell clusters in autoimmune cytopenias. TRB was amplified by touch-down multiplex PCR, primer pools A and B combined. Reprocessing the multiplex PCR reads, TCRdb reports a single entry for every CDR3 protein and omits DNA. This repertoire includes about 1,600 distinct CDR3 sequences. TRB amplification used roughly 250 ng of peripheral blood genomic DNA. Sequenced material: peripheral blood. These receptors were collected from a human donor with an autoimmune cytopenia, with autoimmune hepatitis or in good health (not recorded which).

The chain recombines TRBV6-1 with TRBJ1-4. The CDR3 is made up of 15 amino acids. Germline V gene lookup returns CDR1 MNHNS and CDR2 SASEGT. Here the CDR3 reads CASSEAGTTNEKLFF.

This chain uses TRBV7-9 with TRBJ1-3. The germline gives CDR1 SEHNR, CDR2 FQNEAQ (reference sequence). The CDR3 runs 16 residues. CDR3 sequence reads: CASSPRDLYSGNTIYF.

This clonotype is medium-sized (0.01 to 0.1%) by frequency. V gene TRBV19 combines with J gene TRBJ2-7; with no DNA, the TCRdb D assignment of TRBD2 cannot be verified. The CDR3 length is 13 residues. Germline CDR1 LNHDA, CDR2 SQIVND (reference sequence). The CDR3 is CATFSGEDYEQYF.

According to its frequency, this clonotype is medium-sized. The rearrangement uses TRBV29-1 and TRBJ2-7. Germline values: CDR1 SQVTM, CDR2 ANQGSEA. The CDR3 loop spans 12 amino acids. CDR3 loop: CSFSSLSYEQYF.

This clonotype shows up as medium-sized (0.01 to 0.1%) by frequency. The chain carries TRBV13 and TRBJ2-3; checking the TCRdb D call of TRBD2 is not possible without DNA. Germline assignment: CDR1 PRHDT and CDR2 FYEKMQ (reference sequence). The CDR3 has 18 residues. The CDR3: CASSSSMGLAGMFDTQYF.

By frequency, this clonotype registers medium-sized. This rearrangement joins TRBV6-1 to TRBJ1-5. Germline loops: CDR1 MNHNS, CDR2 SASEGT. CDR3 size: 16 residues. The chain's CDR3 is CASSVADGDSNQPQHF.

This chain links TRBV18 with TRBJ2-3; TCRdb outputs TRBD2, but without DNA this stays unchecked. Germline CDR1 and CDR2: KGHSH and LQKENI. This CDR3 has 14 amino acids. The chain's CDR3 is CASSPPSGTDTQYF.

The genes are TRBV5-1 and TRBJ2-5; TCRdb's D call of TRBD2 is untestable without DNA. The germline CDR1 and CDR2 sequences are SGHRS and YFSETQ. The CDR3 is 16 amino acids. CDR3: CASKEEGGRAGETQYF.

This clonotype is deemed medium-sized by its frequency. The J gene is TRBJ1-2, the V gene TRBV6-5; absent DNA, TCRdb's TRBD1 call cannot be checked. CDR1 MNHEY and CDR2 SVGAGI come from the germline V gene. CDR3 length: 14 residues. The CDR3 is CASSLQGGYSGYTF.

The genes are TRBV28 and TRBJ2-1; without DNA, the TCRdb call of TRBD2 cannot be checked. The CDR3 totals 14 residues. Germline values: CDR1 MDHEN, CDR2 SYDVKM. CDR3 protein: CASTLGASYNEQFF.

This clonotype is medium-sized by frequency. The V and J genes are TRBV6-5 and TRBJ2-1; TCRdb's D call of TRBD1 is untestable without DNA. Germline V CDR1 and CDR2: MNHEY, SVGAGI. The CDR3 totals 14 residues. The CDR3 here is CASSSGTGLDEQFF.

Considering frequency, this clonotype is medium-sized. The chain has TRBV6-5 and TRBJ2-7; TCRdb picks TRBD2, but there is no DNA to check that call. This CDR3 spans 14 amino acids. Germline values: CDR1 MNHEY, CDR2 SVGAGI. CDR3 residues: CASSYGGGSYEQYF.